The source of this TCR beta chain is a study of cytomegalovirus exposure and HLA in healthy donors. Study as a whole: An earlier analysis identified 110 million or so unique TCR beta sequences in about 190 million T cells.

Findings and caveats of the study: Presence/absence analyses treated sequencing depth as roughly uniform across donors. Per a later analysis, HLA-associated TCR beta chains showed more clonal expansion than other, equally common TCR beta chains.

A note on this clone: Its antigen remains unknown.

13 Jbeta primers and 60 Vbeta primers were used for the PCR. Here immunoSEQ multiplex PCR was the method, and the copy in TCRdb shows in-frame clones only, minus some. The sample has 130,000 or so clones, around three quarters seen once. Sequenced sample: PBMCs. This TCR was recovered from a man aged 30-40 years in good health and CMV-seronegative.

The CDR3 sequence: CASSDQGLANEKLFF. DNA of the CDR3: TGTGCCAGCAGTGACCAGGGGCTGGCTAATGAAAAACTGTTTTTT. The rearrangement joins TRBV6-6 to TRBJ1-4; D perhaps matches TRBD1 (6 bases). The CDR3 spans 15 residues. Germline loops: CDR1 MNHNY, CDR2 SVGAGI (reference sequence). V was pared by 5 bases and J by 3 bases, with 13 bases between.